This T cell receptor (beta chain) was captured in a study of T cell repertoires in cytomegalovirus infection. Study overall: Both CMV infection and a matching HLA type were indicated by public TCR beta signatures.

Study-level points and caveats: HLA-C-restricted CMV-specific TCR beta clonotypes prevailed in the ex vivo response. Cumulative frequency (of public TCR beta family members) identified carriers of CMV plus the relevant HLA.

V lost 0 bases, J lost 7 bases, and 18 bases lay in between. The CDR3 covers 15 residues. The V gene's germline CDR1 is DFQATT and CDR2 SNEGSKA (reference sequence). This clonotype appeared a single time. The antigen remains undetermined. TCRdb recomputed calls from the reads with MiXCR, one row per CDR3 protein. The sample consists of around 200,000 distinct CDR3 sequences, approximately 38% of them appearing once. The sequences come from CD8+ T cells from cultured PBMCs, collected from culture after CMV antigen stimulation. The sequence derives from a human donor in good health (CMV status not recorded). Some clones in this sample may be carry-over from other donors' samples. The chain joins TRBV20-1 to TRBJ1-1; possibly TRBD1 for D (5 bases). The DNA of the CDR3 is TGCAGTGCTAGAGATGTAGGGACTCAACAGGTTGAAGCTTTCTTT. Residues: CSARDVGTQQVEAFF.